This T cell receptor (beta chain) was sequenced in a study of blood T cell repertoires in COVID-19. Study-wide context: Two consecutive negative NP/OP PCR tests, clearance, or resolved symptoms defined Cohort 3 recovery. Specimens from acute and convalescent COVID-19 originated in the United States, Italy and Spain. The cDNA or gDNA used as material had been derived from T cells, B-cell-depleted T cells, or PBMCs.

The CDR3 length is 15 residues. Germline V gives CDR1 ENHRY, CDR2 SYGVKD. Losses at the gene ends were 3 bases for V and 4 bases for J; bases not matched to a gene: 6. The assay was immunoSEQ multiplex PCR, and TCRdb's table has in-frame clones only and misses some. The data hold under 300,000 clones, with more than 75% observed a single time. Participants were placed into cohorts based on the clinical history they reported. What was sequenced was PBMCs or T cells enriched from blood (not recorded which). This chain links TRBV10-3 with TRBJ2-1; 7 nucleotides line up with TRBD2. The sequence was obtained from a woman aged 55-75 years in a cohort exposed to, infected with or recovered from COVID-19 (not recorded which). This CDR3 reads CAISDLAGAYNEQFF. CDR3 coding DNA: TGTGCCATCAGTGACTTGGCGGGAGCTTACAATGAGCAGTTCTTC.